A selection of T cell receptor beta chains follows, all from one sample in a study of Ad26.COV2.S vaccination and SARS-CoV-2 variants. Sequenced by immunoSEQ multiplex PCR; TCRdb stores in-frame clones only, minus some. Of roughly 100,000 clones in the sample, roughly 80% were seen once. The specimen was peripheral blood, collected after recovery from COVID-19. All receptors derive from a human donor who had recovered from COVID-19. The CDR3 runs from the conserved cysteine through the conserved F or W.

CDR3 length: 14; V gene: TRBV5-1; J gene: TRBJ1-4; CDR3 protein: CASSLGQGDEKLFF
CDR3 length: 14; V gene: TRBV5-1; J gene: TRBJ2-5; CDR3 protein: CASSISRGQETQYF
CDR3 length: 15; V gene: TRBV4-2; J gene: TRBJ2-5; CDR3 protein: CASSQGGGEKETQYF
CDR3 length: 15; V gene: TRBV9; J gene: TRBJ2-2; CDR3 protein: CASSGKRGGGGELFF
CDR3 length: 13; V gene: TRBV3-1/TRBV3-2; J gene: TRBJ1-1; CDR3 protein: CASSQQETTEAFF
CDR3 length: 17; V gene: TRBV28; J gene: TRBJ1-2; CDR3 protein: CASSSSRQAGFNYGYTF
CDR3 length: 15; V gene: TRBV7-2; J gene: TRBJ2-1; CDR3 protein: CASSLVGLVRNEQFF
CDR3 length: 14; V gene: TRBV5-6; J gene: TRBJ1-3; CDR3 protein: CASSVTGAGNTIYF
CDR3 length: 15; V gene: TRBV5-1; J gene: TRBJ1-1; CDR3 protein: CASSSREGQNTEAFF
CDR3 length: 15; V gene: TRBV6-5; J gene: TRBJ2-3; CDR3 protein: CASRYRDRDRDTQYF
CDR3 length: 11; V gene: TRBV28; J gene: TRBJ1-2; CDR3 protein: CASSSVYGYTF
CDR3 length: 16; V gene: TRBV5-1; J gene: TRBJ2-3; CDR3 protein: CASSLGLQGGTDTQYF
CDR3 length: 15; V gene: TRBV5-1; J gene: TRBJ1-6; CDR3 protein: CASSWGQGINSPLHF
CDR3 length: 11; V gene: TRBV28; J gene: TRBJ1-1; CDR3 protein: CGVELNTEAFF
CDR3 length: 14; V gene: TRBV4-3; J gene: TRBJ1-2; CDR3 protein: CASSQGPGTGGYTF
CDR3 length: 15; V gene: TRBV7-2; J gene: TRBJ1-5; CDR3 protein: CASSYETGMYQPQHF
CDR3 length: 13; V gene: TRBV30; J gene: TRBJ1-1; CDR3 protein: CAWSGGWNTEAFF
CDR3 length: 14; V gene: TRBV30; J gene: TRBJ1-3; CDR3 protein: CAWRRKGSGNTIYF
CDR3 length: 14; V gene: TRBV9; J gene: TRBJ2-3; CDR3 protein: CASSVSGGLDTQYF
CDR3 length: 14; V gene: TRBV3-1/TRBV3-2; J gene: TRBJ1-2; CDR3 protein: CASSQVDSNYGYTF
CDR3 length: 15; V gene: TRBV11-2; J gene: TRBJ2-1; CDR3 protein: CASSRGRTDTNEQFF
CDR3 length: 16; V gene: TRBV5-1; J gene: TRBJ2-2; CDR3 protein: CASSLQTGQIDRELFF
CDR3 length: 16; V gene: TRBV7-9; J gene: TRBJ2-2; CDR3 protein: CASSLVIPLIPGELFF
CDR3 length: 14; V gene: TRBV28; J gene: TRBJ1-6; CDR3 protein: CASSLTGGRSPLHF
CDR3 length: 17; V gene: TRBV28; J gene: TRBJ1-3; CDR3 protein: CASWGPEGNDQGNTIYF
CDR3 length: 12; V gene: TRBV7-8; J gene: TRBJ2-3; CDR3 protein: CASSLSTDTQYF
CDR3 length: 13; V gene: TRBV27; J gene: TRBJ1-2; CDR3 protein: CASSEGGDYGYTF
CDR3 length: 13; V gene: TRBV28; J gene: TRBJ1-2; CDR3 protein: CASSLPPGYRYTF
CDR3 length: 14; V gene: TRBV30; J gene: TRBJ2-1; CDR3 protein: CAWSLKEPPGEQFF
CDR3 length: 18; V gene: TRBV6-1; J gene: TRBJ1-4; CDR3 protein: CASSGRALNSPTNEKLFF
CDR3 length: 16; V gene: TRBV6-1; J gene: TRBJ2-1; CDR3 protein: CASSAIRDGNPNEQFF
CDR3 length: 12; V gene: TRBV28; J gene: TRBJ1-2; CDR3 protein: CASSGQALGYTF
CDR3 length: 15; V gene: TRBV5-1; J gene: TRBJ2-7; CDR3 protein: CASHTGTSGAGGQYF
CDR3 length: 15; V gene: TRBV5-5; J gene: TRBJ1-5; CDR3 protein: CASSLIGTVNQPQHF
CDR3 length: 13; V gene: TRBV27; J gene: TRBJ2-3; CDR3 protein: CASSFFPPDTQYF
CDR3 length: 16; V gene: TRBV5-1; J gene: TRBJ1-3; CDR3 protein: CASSLAGQPSGNTIYF
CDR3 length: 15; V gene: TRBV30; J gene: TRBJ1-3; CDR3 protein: CAWSSGTSSGNTIYF
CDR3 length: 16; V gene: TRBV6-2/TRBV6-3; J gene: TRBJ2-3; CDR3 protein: CASSAPGTSGVDTQYF
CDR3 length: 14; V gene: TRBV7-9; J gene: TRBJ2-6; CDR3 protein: CASSFTAGANVLTF
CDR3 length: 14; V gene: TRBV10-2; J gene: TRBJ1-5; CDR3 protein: CASSEVQGNQPQHF
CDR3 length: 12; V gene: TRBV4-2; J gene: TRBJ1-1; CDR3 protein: CASSQDQYEAFF
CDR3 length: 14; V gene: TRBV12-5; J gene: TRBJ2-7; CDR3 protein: CASGLLAGSGEQYF
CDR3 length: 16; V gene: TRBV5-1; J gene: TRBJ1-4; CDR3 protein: CASSLGHSATNEKLFF
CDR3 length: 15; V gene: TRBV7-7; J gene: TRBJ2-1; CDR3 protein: CASSLTPNRHNEQFF
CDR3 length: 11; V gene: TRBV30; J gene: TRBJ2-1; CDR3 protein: CAWSGYNEQFF
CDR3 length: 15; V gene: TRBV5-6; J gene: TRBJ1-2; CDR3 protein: CASSLGDGWYYGYTF
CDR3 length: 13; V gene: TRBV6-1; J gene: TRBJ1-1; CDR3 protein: CASSEGQVTEAFF